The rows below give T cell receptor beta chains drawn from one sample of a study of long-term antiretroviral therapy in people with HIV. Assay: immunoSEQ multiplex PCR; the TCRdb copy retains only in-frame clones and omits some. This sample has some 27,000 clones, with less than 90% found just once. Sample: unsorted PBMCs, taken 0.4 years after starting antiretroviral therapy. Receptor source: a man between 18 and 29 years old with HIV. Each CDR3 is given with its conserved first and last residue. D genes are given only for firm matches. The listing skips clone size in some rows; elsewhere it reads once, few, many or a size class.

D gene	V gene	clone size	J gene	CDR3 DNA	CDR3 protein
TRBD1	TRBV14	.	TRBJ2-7	TGTGCCAGCAGCGGGACAGGGGCCTGGTACGAGCAGTACTTC	CASSGTGAWYEQYF
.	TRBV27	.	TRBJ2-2	TGTGCCAGCAGTTTAACCCCGGGGAGTAACACCGGGGAGCTGTTTTTT	CASSLTPGSNTGELFF
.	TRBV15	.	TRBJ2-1	TGTGCCACCAGCAGAGGGGTACCACAGACACGGAATGAGCAGTTCTTC	CATSRGVPQTRNEQFF
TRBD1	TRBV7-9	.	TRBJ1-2	TGTGCCAGCAGCTTAAGTGTACAGGGGGTGGATGGCTACACCTTC	CASSLSVQGVDGYTF
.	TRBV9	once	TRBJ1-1	TGTGCCAGCAGCGTAGTAGGGTTGGGATCTAACACTGAAGCTTTCTTT	CASSVVGLGSNTEAFF
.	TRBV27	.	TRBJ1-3	TGTGCCAGCAGTACGGGTTCTGGAAACACCATATATTTT	CASSTGSGNTIYF
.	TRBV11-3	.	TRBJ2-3	TGTGCCAGCAGCGCCAATCCTAGGATCCCACGCACAGATACGCAGTATTTT	CASSANPRIPRTDTQYF
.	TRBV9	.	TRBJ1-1	TGTGCCAGCAGCGTAGCTAGTAACGGGGCGAACACTGAAGCTTTCTTT	CASSVASNGANTEAFF
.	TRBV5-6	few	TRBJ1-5	TGTGCCAGCAGCTCCAGAGGAGAAAAGCCCCAGCATTTT	CASSSRGEKPQHF
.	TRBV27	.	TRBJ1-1	TGTGCCAGCAGTCCGTTGTGGGCTCGGGACACTGAAGCTTTCTTT	CASSPLWARDTEAFF
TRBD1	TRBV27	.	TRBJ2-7	TGTGCCAGCGCGTGGGACAGGGACGACGAGCAGTACTTC	CASAWDRDDEQYF
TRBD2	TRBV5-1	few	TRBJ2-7	TGCGCCAGCAGCATCCGTGGACTAGCGGGGGACTCCTACGAGCAGTACTTC	CASSIRGLAGDSYEQYF
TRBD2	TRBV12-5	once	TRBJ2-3	TGTGCTAGTGGTGGGACTATCTCCCTCCTGGATACGCAGTATTTT	CASGGTISLLDTQYF
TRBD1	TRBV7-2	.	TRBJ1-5	TGTGCCAGCAGCTTGGGGACAGGGGTGACTCAGCCCCAGCATTTT	CASSLGTGVTQPQHF
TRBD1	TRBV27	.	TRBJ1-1	TGTGCCAGCAGTTCTTACGGGACAGCGAACACTGAAGCTTTCTTT	CASSSYGTANTEAFF
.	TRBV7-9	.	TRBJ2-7	TGTGCCAGCAGCTTAGACCCATTCGGCTACGAGCAGTACTTC	CASSLDPFGYEQYF
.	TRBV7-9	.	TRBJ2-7	TGTGCCAGCAGCTCCAGACAGGACAACGAGCAGTACTTC	CASSSRQDNEQYF
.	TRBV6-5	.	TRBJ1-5	TGTGCCAGCAGTTCCCGGGACTCAAGCAATCAGCCCCAGCATTTT	CASSSRDSSNQPQHF
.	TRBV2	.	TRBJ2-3	TGTGCCAGCGTGAGGGAAGATACGCAGTATTTT	CASVREDTQYF
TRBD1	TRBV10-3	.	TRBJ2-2	TGTGCCATCAGGAGCGAGACAGGGGCCCCCGGGGAGCTGTTTTTT	CAIRSETGAPGELFF
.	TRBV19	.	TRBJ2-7	TGTGCCAGTAGAGGTTCCCCATACGAGCAGTACTTC	CASRGSPYEQYF
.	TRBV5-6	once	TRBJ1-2	TGTGCCAGCAGCTTGGGCTGGGAGCAAGACTATGGCTACACCTTC	CASSLGWEQDYGYTF
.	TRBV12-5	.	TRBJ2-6	TGTGCTAGTGGTCCAACGCAGGGGCGAGGGGCCAACGTCCTGACTTTC	CASGPTQGRGANVLTF
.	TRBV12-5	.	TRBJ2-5	TGTGCTAGTGGTCCCGGACCCGAGGCCCCCCAAGAGACCCAGTACTTC	CASGPGPEAPQETQYF
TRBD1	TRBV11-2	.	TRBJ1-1	TGTGCCAGCAGCGTAACAGGGGCGATGAACACTGAAGCTTTCTTT	CASSVTGAMNTEAFF
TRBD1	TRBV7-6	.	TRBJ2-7	TGTGCCAGCAGCTTAGAGGGGGCCGCGGGCTACGAGCAGTACTTC	CASSLEGAAGYEQYF
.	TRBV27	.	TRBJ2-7	TGTGCCAGCAGTTCCTCCGGGACAACGATGGGCCGCGGATCGGACGAGCAGTACTTC	CASSSSGTTMGRGSDEQYF
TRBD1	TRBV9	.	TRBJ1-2	TGTGCCAGCAGCGTAGCCCCGACAGGGGCATATGGCTACACCTTC	CASSVAPTGAYGYTF
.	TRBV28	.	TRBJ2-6	TGTGCCAGCAGTTTTGGGTTAACTGGGGCCAACGTCCTGACTTTC	CASSFGLTGANVLTF
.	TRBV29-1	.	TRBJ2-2	TGCAGCGTTGTCGACGGAAACACCGGGGAGCTGTTTTTT	CSVVDGNTGELFF
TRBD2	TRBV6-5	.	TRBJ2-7	TGTGCCAGCAGTTACGTCGGGGGGGGGACCTACGAGCAGTACTTC	CASSYVGGGTYEQYF
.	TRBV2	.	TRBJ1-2	TGTGCCAGCACTGACGGGGAGGTGGCCCTTAACTATGGCTACACCTTC	CASTDGEVALNYGYTF
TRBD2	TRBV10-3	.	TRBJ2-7	TGTGCCATCAGTGACCCAGCGGGGGCCACCTACGAGCAGTACTTC	CAISDPAGATYEQYF
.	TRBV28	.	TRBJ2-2	TGTGCCAGCAGTTTAAGAGCCCCCGGGGGAACCTCTTCCGGGGAGCTGTTTTTT	CASSLRAPGGTSSGELFF
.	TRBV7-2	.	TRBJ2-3	TGTGCCAGCAGCCCATTCCCGGGGGGCGGGGCAGATACGCAGTATTTT	CASSPFPGGGADTQYF
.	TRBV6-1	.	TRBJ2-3	TGTGCCAGCAGTGAATGGGCAGGGCTGGCAGATACGCAGTATTTT	CASSEWAGLADTQYF
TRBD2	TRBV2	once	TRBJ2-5	TGTGCCAGCAGTTGGGAGGGACTAGCGGGGGGGCTCCGGGAGACCCAGTACTTC	CASSWEGLAGGLRETQYF
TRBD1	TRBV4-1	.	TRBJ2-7	TGCGCCAGCAGCCAAGCACCGGACAGGCCCTACGAGCAGTACTTC	CASSQAPDRPYEQYF
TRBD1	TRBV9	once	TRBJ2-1	TGTGCCAGCAGCGTAGGGGACAGCCTTTACAATGAGCAGTTCTTC	CASSVGDSLYNEQFF